The clone carrying this T cell receptor (beta chain) has just a few counts. The sample is drawn from a study of blood T cells in healthy people across ages. For the second PCR, which ran for about 6 to 11 cycles, a sample-barcoded 5' primer and a J-beta primer mix were used. TCRdb re-analysed the 5' RACE reads in MiXCR, keeping a single row per CDR3 protein. In the table there are around 1,700,000 distinct CDR3 sequences, 25% to 30% of which are singletons. The CDR3 consists of 14 residues. CDR1 is LGHNA and CDR2 is YSLEER in the germline V gene. V was cut by 0 bases and J by 8 bases, with 11 bases left in between.

The chain has TRBV4-3 and TRBJ2-1; D not resolved. The sample comprised blood. This TCR came from a woman in her 30s in good health. CDR3 nucleotide sequence: TGCGCCAGCAGCCAAGATCGGGTTGTCGATGAGCAGTTCTTC. Protein sequence: CASSQDRVVDEQFF.